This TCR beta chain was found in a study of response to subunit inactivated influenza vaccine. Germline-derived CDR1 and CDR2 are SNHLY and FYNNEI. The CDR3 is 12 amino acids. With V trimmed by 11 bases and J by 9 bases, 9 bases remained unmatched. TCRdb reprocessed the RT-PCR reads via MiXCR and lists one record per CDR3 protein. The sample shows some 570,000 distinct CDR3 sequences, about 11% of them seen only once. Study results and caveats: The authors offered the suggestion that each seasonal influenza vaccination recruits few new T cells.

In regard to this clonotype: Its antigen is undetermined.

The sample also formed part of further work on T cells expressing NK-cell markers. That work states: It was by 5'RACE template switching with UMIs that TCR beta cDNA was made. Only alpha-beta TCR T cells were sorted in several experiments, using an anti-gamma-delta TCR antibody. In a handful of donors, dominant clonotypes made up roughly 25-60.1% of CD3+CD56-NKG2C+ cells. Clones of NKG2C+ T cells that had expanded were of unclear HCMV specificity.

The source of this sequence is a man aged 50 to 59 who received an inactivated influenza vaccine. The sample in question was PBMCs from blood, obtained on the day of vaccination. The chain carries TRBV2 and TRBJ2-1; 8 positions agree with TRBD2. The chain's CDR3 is CAGSFGLAEQFF. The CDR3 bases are TGTGCCGGATCCTTCGGACTAGCTGAGCAGTTCTTC.